These 14 T cell receptor beta chains were all obtained from the same sample, sequenced in a study of Graves' ophthalmopathy and Graves' hyperthyroidism. For repertoire sequencing, the TCR beta CDR3 regions were amplified from RNA transcripts. The first-round RT-PCR employed HTBI primers together with the Qiagen OneStep RT-PCR kit. A multiplex PCR was then performed as the second round. TCRdb re-called the multiplex PCR reads through MiXCR, storing one row per CDR3 protein. The data show over 450,000 distinct CDR3 sequences, under 15% seen once. The specimen was blood. Receptors were obtained from a woman in her twenties or thirties with Graves' ophthalmopathy.

This clonotype has at least ten counts. V usage is TRBV30 and J usage is TRBJ1-6, with D possibly matching TRBD1 (6 bases). CDR3 size: 13 residues. Germline values: CDR1 GTSNPN, CDR2 SVGIG (reference sequence). V was pared by 5 bases and J by 9 bases, with 14 bases between. The CDR3 bases are TGTGCCTGGGCCTCGGACAGAGGTTCACCCCTCCACTTT. Its translation: CAWASDRGSPLHF.

The table lists this clonotype with many counts. The rearrangement uses TRBV7-9 and TRBJ2-7; a weak D match, TRBD1 (5 bases). This CDR3 contains 15 residues. Germline assignment: CDR1 SEHNR and CDR2 FQNEAQ (reference sequence). Deletions cut 1 base from V and 3 bases from J, with 13 bases between. In nucleotides, the CDR3 is TGTGCCAGCAGCTTAGTCAGGGCAAACGGCTACGAGCAGTACTTC. This gives the protein CASSLVRANGYEQYF.

There are many counts of this clonotype. The CDR3, as DNA: TGCGCCAGTGAGGAGGACAGGGACTATGGCTACACCTTC. It codes for CASEEDRDYGYTF. This rearrangement joins TRBV10-1 to TRBJ1-2; 8 positions agree with TRBD1. This CDR3 comprises 13 residues. Germline-derived CDR1 and CDR2 are WNHNN and SYGVQD (reference sequence). V shed 9 bases, J shed 3 bases, and the junction held 6 bases outside the gene matches.

There are many counts of this clonotype. The chain recombines TRBV20-1 with TRBJ2-2, with a possible D match to TRBD1 (5 bases). V lost 0 bases, J lost 3 bases, and 14 bases lay in between. The CDR3 loop spans 16 amino acids. From germline, CDR1 is DFQATT and CDR2 SNEGSKA (reference sequence). The CDR3 here is CSARDLHQGDTGELFF. As DNA, the CDR3 is TGCAGTGCTAGAGATCTGCACCAGGGTGACACCGGGGAGCTGTTTTTT.

This clonotype was recorded many times. This chain links TRBV20-1 with TRBJ1-1; 7 bases match TRBD1. There are 14 residues in the CDR3. Germline CDR1 reads DFQATT; CDR2 reads SNEGSKA (reference sequence). The V segment lost 1 base and the J segment 3 bases; nucleotides outside the gene matches: 5. The CDR3 sequence: CSARAPTGDTEAFF. In DNA form, the CDR3 reads TGCAGTGCTAGAGCCCCTACAGGGGACACTGAAGCTTTCTTT.

The chain uses TRBV20-1 and TRBJ2-2, with D unresolved. Trimming took 0 bases from V and 0 from J, leaving 11 bases between them. The CDR3 runs to 16 residues. CDR1 and CDR2 from the germline V gene are DFQATT and SNEGSKA (reference sequence). In DNA, the CDR3 is TGCAGTGCTAGAGATCTCAAGGGCCCGAACACCGGGGAGCTGTTTTTT. Translated, it gives CSARDLKGPNTGELFF.

This clonotype is classed as medium-sized (0.01 to 0.1%). The chain is built from TRBV12-3 or TRBV12-4 and TRBJ1-2, with 10 bases matching TRBD1. The length of the CDR3 is 12 residues. J was trimmed by 7 bases and V by 5 bases; bases with no gene match: 1. CDR3 sequence: CASSRDRGGYTF. The CDR3 DNA reads TGTGCCAGCAGTCGGGACAGGGGTGGCTACACCTTC.

This clonotype was found many times. One end of the junction fails to match germline, which may point to a read error. The gene calls are TRBV24-1 and TRBJ2-4; maybe TRBD2 (7 bases). The CDR3 is 15 amino acids. CDR1 is KGHDR, CDR2 SFDVKD, per germline. CDR3 loop: CATSDHRTAGNIKYF. CDR3 nucleotide sequence: TGTGCCACCAGTGATCACCGGACAGCGGGAAACATTAAGTACTTC.

In this sample, this clonotype turned up many times. This chain uses TRBV28 with TRBJ1-2, with 10 bases that match TRBD1. The germline V gene has CDR1 MDHEN and CDR2 SYDVKM. The CDR3 has 15 residues. V shed 7 bases and J 4 bases; nucleotides not matched to a gene: 9. The CDR3 bases are TGTGCCAGCAATTACCGGGACAGGGGATCCTATGGCTACACCTTC. It encodes CASNYRDRGSYGYTF.

This clonotype was seen many times. The chain recombines TRBV6-5 with TRBJ1-5; 9 nucleotides match TRBD1. The germline V gene has CDR1 MNHEY and CDR2 SVGAGI. The J segment lost 1 base and the V segment lost 5 bases, leaving 12 bases of the junction unmatched. CDR3 length equals 18 residues. The CDR3, as DNA: TGTGCCAGCAGTCCAATTCACCAGGGACAGGGAAGCAATCAGCCCCAGCATTTT. This sequence encodes CASSPIHQGQGSNQPQHF.

To note about this clonotype: It may be a read error: a sequence one base away is much more abundant. The gene calls are TRBV25-1 and TRBJ2-2, with D possibly called TRBD1 or TRBD2 (5 bases each). The CDR3 totals 13 residues. From germline, CDR1 is MGHDK and CDR2 SYGVNS. Written as DNA, the CDR3 is TGTGTCAGCAATTCAGGGACGAAAGGGGAGCTGTTTTTT. It is translated as CVSNSGTKGELFF.

This clonotype was counted ten times or more. The chain combines TRBV15 with TRBJ1-1; 11 bases map to TRBD1. V shed 5 bases, J shed 7 bases, and the junction held 6 bases outside the gene matches. Germline V gene sequence: CDR1 LNHNV, CDR2 YYDKDF (reference sequence). This CDR3 has 14 amino acids. The DNA for the CDR3 is TGTGCCACCAGCCCGGACAGGGGGCAGGATGAAGCTTTCTTT. Its protein is CATSPDRGQDEAFF.

Many counts were recorded for this clonotype. The rearrangement uses TRBV12-3 or TRBV12-4 and TRBJ1-1; D gene uncertain. Trimming removed 3 bases from V and 0 bases from J, with 11 bases in between. The CDR3 extends over 15 amino acids. The CDR3, as DNA: TGTGCCAGCAGTTTTTCGGGCATGCTGAACACTGAAGCTTTCTTT. Translated, it gives CASSFSGMLNTEAFF.

At least ten counts were recorded for this clonotype. V is TRBV12-3 or TRBV12-4 and J is TRBJ2-3, with 10 bases identical to TRBD1. CDR3 size: 17 residues. Germline trimming cut 3 bases from V and 1 base from J; bases unmatched to any gene: 7. The CDR3 loop reads CASSFGTGTGGTDTQYF. The CDR3 nucleotides read TGTGCCAGCAGTTTTGGGACCGGGACAGGGGGCACAGATACGCAGTATTTT.